A selection of T cell receptor beta chains follows, all from one sample in a study of cytomegalovirus exposure and HLA in healthy donors. The data were produced by immunoSEQ multiplex PCR, yet TCRdb's version contains in-frame clones alone and is incomplete. Among 70,000 to 100,000 clones listed, 69% were seen once. The sequencing input was PBMCs. The origin of the receptors is a man aged 50-60 years in good health and CMV-seronegative. CDR3s include the opening cysteine and the closing phenylalanine or tryptophan. Fields, in order: CDR3 length, V gene, J gene, D gene, clone size, CDR3 protein, CDR3 DNA. D genes are given only for firm matches. Not all rows give a size; the values are once, few, many and, for expanded clones, a class.

CDR3 length: 13; V gene: TRBV11-3; J gene: TRBJ1-1; D gene: NA; clone size: NA; CDR3 protein: CASSFSENTEAFF; CDR3 DNA: TGTGCCAGCAGCTTTTCAGAGAACACTGAAGCTTTCTTT
CDR3 length: 18; V gene: TRBV27; J gene: TRBJ1-1; D gene: TRBD1; clone size: NA; CDR3 protein: CASSYKTGTGGIGAEAFF; CDR3 DNA: TGTGCCAGCAGTTATAAGACCGGGACAGGGGGTATCGGCGCTGAAGCTTTCTTT
CDR3 length: 16; V gene: TRBV4-2; J gene: TRBJ1-1; D gene: TRBD1; clone size: NA; CDR3 protein: CASSQVVHRGDDAAFF; CDR3 DNA: TGTGCCAGCAGCCAAGTGGTCCACAGGGGAGACGATGCAGCTTTCTTT
CDR3 length: 15; V gene: TRBV30; J gene: TRBJ2-2; D gene: TRBD2; clone size: NA; CDR3 protein: CAWSGRDYYTGELFF; CDR3 DNA: TGTGCCTGGAGTGGCAGGGACTACTACACCGGGGAGCTGTTTTTT
CDR3 length: 15; V gene: TRBV7-6; J gene: TRBJ2-5; D gene: TRBD1; clone size: NA; CDR3 protein: CASSLNRGRGETQYF; CDR3 DNA: TGTGCCAGCAGCTTGAACAGGGGACGTGGAGAGACCCAGTACTTC
CDR3 length: 13; V gene: TRBV29-1; J gene: TRBJ2-3; D gene: NA; clone size: NA; CDR3 protein: CSATGTRTDTQYF; CDR3 DNA: TGCAGCGCGACCGGGACACGCACAGATACGCAGTATTTT
CDR3 length: 13; V gene: TRBV19; J gene: TRBJ2-5; D gene: TRBD2; clone size: NA; CDR3 protein: CASRLAGEETQYF; CDR3 DNA: TGTGCCAGTAGGTTAGCGGGAGAGGAGACCCAGTACTTC
CDR3 length: 17; V gene: TRBV5-6; J gene: TRBJ2-1; D gene: NA; clone size: few; CDR3 protein: CASSLPGNPSSYNEQFF; CDR3 DNA: TGTGCCAGCAGCTTGCCCGGGAACCCGAGCTCCTACAATGAGCAGTTCTTC
CDR3 length: 14; V gene: TRBV19; J gene: TRBJ1-1; D gene: NA; clone size: NA; CDR3 protein: CAIGEPGRGTEAFF; CDR3 DNA: TGTGCCATCGGGGAACCGGGAAGAGGCACTGAAGCTTTCTTT
CDR3 length: 15; V gene: TRBV7-2; J gene: TRBJ2-5; D gene: NA; clone size: few; CDR3 protein: CASSGRIASRETQYF; CDR3 DNA: TGTGCCAGCAGCGGTCGGATAGCGAGTCGAGAGACCCAGTACTTC